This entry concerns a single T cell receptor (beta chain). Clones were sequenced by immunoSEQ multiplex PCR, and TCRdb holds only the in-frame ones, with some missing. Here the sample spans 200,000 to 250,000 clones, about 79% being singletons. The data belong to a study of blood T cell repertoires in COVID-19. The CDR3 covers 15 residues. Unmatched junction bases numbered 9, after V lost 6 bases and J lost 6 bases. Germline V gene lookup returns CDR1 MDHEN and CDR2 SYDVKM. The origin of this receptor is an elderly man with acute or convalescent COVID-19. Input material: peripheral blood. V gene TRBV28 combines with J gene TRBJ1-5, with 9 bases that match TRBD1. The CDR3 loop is CASSPGGQGGQPQHF. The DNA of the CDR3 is TGTGCCAGCAGCCCAGGGGGACAGGGAGGTCAGCCCCAGCATTTT.